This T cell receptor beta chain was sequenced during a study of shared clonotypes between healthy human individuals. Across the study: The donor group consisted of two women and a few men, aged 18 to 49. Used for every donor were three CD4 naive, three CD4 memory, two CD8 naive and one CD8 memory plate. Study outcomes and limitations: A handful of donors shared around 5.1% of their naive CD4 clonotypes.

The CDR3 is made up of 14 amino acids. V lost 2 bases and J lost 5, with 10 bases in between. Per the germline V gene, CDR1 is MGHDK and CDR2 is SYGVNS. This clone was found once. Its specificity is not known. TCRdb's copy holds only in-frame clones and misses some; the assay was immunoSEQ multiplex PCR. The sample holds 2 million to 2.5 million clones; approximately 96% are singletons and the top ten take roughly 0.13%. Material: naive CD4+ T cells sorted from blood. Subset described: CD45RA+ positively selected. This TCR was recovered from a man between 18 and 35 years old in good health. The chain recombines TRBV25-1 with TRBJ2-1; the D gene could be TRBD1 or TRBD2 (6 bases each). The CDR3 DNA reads TGTGCCAGCAGTGAACCGGGGGACAACAATGAGCAGTTCTTC. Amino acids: CASSEPGDNNEQFF. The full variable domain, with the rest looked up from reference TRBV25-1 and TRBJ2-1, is EADIYQTPRYLVIGTGKKITLECSQTMGHDKMYWYQQDPGMELHLIHYSYGVNSTEKGDLSSESTVSRIRTEHFPLTLESARPSHTSQYLCASSEPGDNNEQFFGPGTRLTVL.